The next 32 T cell receptor beta chains were all read from a single sample in a study of T cells in Graves' hyperthyroidism and ophthalmopathy. TCR beta CDR3 sequences were amplified from RNA transcripts. First-round RT-PCR with HTBI primers amplified the TCR CDR3 region. TCRdb itself ran the multiplex PCR reads through MiXCR, one entry per CDR3 protein. Of around 690,000 distinct CDR3 sequences in the sample, 20% to 25% were seen once. The material sequenced was blood. These receptors were obtained from a man between 25 and 39 years old with Graves' ophthalmopathy.

The chain combines TRBV28 with TRBJ2-2; 11 bases fit TRBD1. Germline V gene lookup returns CDR1 MDHEN and CDR2 SYDVKM. Trimming took 5 bases from V and 6 from J; bases not matched to a gene: 8. The CDR3 runs 16 residues. CDR3 region: CASSHGQGAMSGELFF. CDR3 nucleotides: TGTGCCAGCAGTCACGGACAGGGGGCAATGTCCGGGGAGCTGTTTTTT.

Ten or more counts support this clonotype. The rearrangement joins TRBV20-1 to TRBJ2-7; 11 positions agree with TRBD2. This CDR3 is built from 14 residues. J was trimmed by 3 bases and V by 3 bases; bases with no gene match: 4. The germline CDR1 and CDR2 sequences are DFQATT and SNEGSKA (reference sequence). CDR3: CSASAGTSGYEQYF. CDR3 bases: TGCAGTGCTAGTGCCGGGACTAGCGGCTACGAGCAGTACTTC.

The rearrangement links TRBV28 to TRBJ2-7; 7 bases map to TRBD1. V lost 2 bases to trimming and J lost 3 bases; unmatched junction nucleotides: 4. CDR3 length: 14 amino acids. Germline V gives CDR1 MDHEN, CDR2 SYDVKM. The CDR3 loop is CASSLRGTDYEQYF. Here the CDR3 DNA reads TGTGCCAGCAGTTTAAGGGGGACAGACTACGAGCAGTACTTC.

The genes are TRBV19 and TRBJ2-7, with TRBD2 identical over 10 bases. Per the germline V gene, CDR1 is LNHDA and CDR2 is SQIVND (reference sequence). The CDR3 covers 17 residues. Trimming cost V 5 bases and J 7 bases; bases outside gene matches: 17. CDR3 region: CASSPSGTSELQREQYF. The CDR3 DNA follows: TGTGCCAGTAGTCCTTCCGGGACTAGCGAGTTACAGAGGGAGCAGTACTTC.

The CDR3 DNA is TGTGCCAGCATCGGGGGGCTGAGAGGGGCCAACGTCCTGACTTTC. Its protein is CASIGGLRGANVLTF. V gene TRBV19 combines with J gene TRBJ2-6, with TRBD2 as a possible D gene (7 bases). The germline CDR1 and CDR2 sequences are LNHDA and SQIVND (reference sequence). CDR3 length equals 15 residues. The V end lost 9 bases, the J end lost 4 bases, and 16 bases lay between the germline ends.

This chain joins TRBV5-1 and TRBJ2-3; D is unclear. From germline, CDR1 is SGHRS and CDR2 YFSETQ. The CDR3 covers 14 residues. Trimming removed 1 base from V and 2 bases from J, with 8 bases in between. The CDR3 reads CASSLPPPTDTQYF. As DNA, the CDR3 is TGCGCCAGCAGCTTGCCCCCCCCCACAGATACGCAGTATTTT.

The chain uses TRBV7-9 and TRBJ2-3; 11 bases line up with TRBD2. The CDR3 consists of 17 residues. From germline, CDR1 is SEHNR and CDR2 FQNEAQ (reference sequence). Trimming cost V 5 bases and J 5 bases; bases outside gene matches: 12. The CDR3 region has the DNA TGTGCCAGCAGCCCCCTCACTAGCGGGAGCCGCCGAGATACGCAGTATTTT. Translating it yields CASSPLTSGSRRDTQYF.

The chain joins TRBV9 to TRBJ2-5; D unclear. Germline CDR1 reads SGDLS; CDR2 reads YYNGEE. V was shortened by 8 bases and J by 2 bases, with 10 bases between the two germline ends. The CDR3 has 12 residues. CDR3 protein: CAREQLQETQYF. As DNA, the CDR3 is TGTGCCAGGGAACAGCTGCAAGAGACCCAGTACTTC.

A remark on this clonotype: A read error may account for a junction end that differs from germline. The gene calls are TRBV27 and TRBJ1-2; D unclear. This CDR3 contains 14 residues. Germline-derived CDR1 and CDR2 are MNHEY and SMNVEV (reference sequence). In DNA form, the CDR3 reads TGTGCCAGCCGTTTTCTGGAGGAGGTTTATGGCTACACCTTC. This translates into CASRFLEEVYGYTF.

This clonotype was recorded a few times. The gene calls are TRBV11-2 and TRBJ1-3, with 8 bases fitting TRBD1. Looked up from germline, CDR1 is SGHAT and CDR2 is FQNNGV. CDR3 length: 17 residues. After removal of 1 base from V and 4 bases from J, the junction contained 9 bases not matched to a gene. CDR3 protein: CASSLAPRGRTGNTIYF. CDR3 nucleotide sequence: TGTGCCAGCAGCTTAGCGCCCAGGGGGCGCACCGGAAACACCATATATTTT.

This sequence joins TRBV4-3 and TRBJ2-7; a possible D gene is TRBD1 (5 bases). V dropped 0 bases and J dropped 1 base, with 7 bases sitting between them. Per the germline V gene, CDR1 is LGHNA and CDR2 is YSLEER. The CDR3 consists of 14 residues. As DNA, the CDR3 is TGCGCCAGCAGCCAAGACAGGGATTCCTACGAGCAGTACTTC. Translation: CASSQDRDSYEQYF.

This clonotype was picked up a small number of times. The CDR3 is CASSRDTSQTQYF. The CDR3 coding sequence is TGTGCCAGCAGCAGGGACACGTCCCAGACCCAGTACTTC. V usage is TRBV7-9 and J usage is TRBJ2-5; tentative D call: TRBD1 (6 bases). Looked up from germline, CDR1 is SEHNR and CDR2 is FQNEAQ (reference sequence). The ends were cut back, 5 bases at V and 6 bases at J, with 13 bases in the middle. There are 13 residues in the CDR3.

The chain couples TRBV7-2 to TRBJ2-7; D gene unclear. Trimming took 1 base from V and 7 from J, leaving 11 bases between them. The CDR3 has 13 amino acids. Germline values: CDR1 SGHTA, CDR2 FQGNSA. The CDR3 region is CASSLGPLGEQYF. The CDR3 coding sequence is TGTGCCAGCAGCTTAGGGCCGCTGGGGGAGCAGTACTTC. Based on the CDR3 plus reference TRBV7-2 and TRBJ2-7, the full variable domain is GAGVSQSPSNKVTEKGKDVELRCDPISGHTALYWYRQSLGQGLEFLIYFQGNSAPDKSGLPSDRFSAERTGGSVSTLTIQRTQQEDSAVYLCASSLGPLGEQYFGPGTRLTVT.

This clonotype was seen a handful of times. The rearrangement uses TRBV6-1 and TRBJ2-7; tentatively, D is TRBD1 or TRBD2 (5 bases each). This CDR3 has 19 residues. Trimming left V 0 bases short and J 0 bases short, with 21 bases between. CDR1 is MNHNS and CDR2 is SASEGT in the germline V gene. The chain's CDR3 is CASSEAGPSRRYPSYEQYF. The DNA for the CDR3 is TGTGCCAGCAGTGAAGCGGGACCCTCCCGCAGGTACCCCTCCTACGAGCAGTACTTC.

This clonotype has at least ten counts. The CDR3 DNA is TGTGCCAGCAAGACAACTAGCGGGAGAGGAAATGAGCAGTTCTTC. Translation: CASKTTSGRGNEQFF. This chain uses TRBV7-9 with TRBJ2-1, with 11 nucleotides matching TRBD2. V shed 7 bases and J 7 bases; nucleotides not matched to a gene: 9. The CDR3 totals 15 residues. Germline values: CDR1 SEHNR, CDR2 FQNEAQ (reference sequence).

The J gene is TRBJ2-7, the V gene TRBV27, with 7 bases fitting TRBD1. From germline, CDR1 is MNHEY and CDR2 SMNVEV (reference sequence). The CDR3 loop spans 14 amino acids. V shed 2 bases and J 2 bases; nucleotides not matched to a gene: 3. The CDR3 loop is CASSLTGQPYEQYF. The CDR3 nucleotides are TGTGCCAGCAGTTTAACGGGACAGCCCTACGAGCAGTACTTC.

This clonotype was picked up a small number of times. The genes are TRBV15 and TRBJ2-1, with 7 positions matching TRBD1. Germline V gene data show CDR1 as LNHNV and CDR2 as YYDKDF (reference sequence). The CDR3 extends over 18 amino acids. After removal of 1 base from V and 2 bases from J, the junction contained 11 bases not matched to a gene. CDR3 region: CATSRVPQTGQTYNEQFF. The CDR3 DNA sequence: TGTGCCACCAGCAGAGTCCCTCAGACGGGACAGACCTACAATGAGCAGTTCTTC.

This clonotype was detected a few times. In DNA form, the CDR3 reads TGTGCCAGCAGGACAGAGAGCTCCTACGAGCAGTACTTC. Translating gives CASRTESSYEQYF. The chain employs TRBV7-9 and TRBJ2-7, with D perhaps matching TRBD1 (5 bases). The CDR3 runs 13 residues. V was pared by 6 bases and J by 0 bases, with 9 bases between. The germline V gene has CDR1 SEHNR and CDR2 FQNEAQ (reference sequence). The full variable domain, with the rest looked up from reference TRBV7-9 and TRBJ2-7, is DTGVSQNPRHKITKRGQNVTFRCDPISEHNRLYWYRQTLGQGPEFLTYFQNEAQLEKSRLLSDRFSAERPKGSFSTLEIQRTEQGDSAMYLCASRTESSYEQYFGPGTRLTVT.

This clonotype was recorded many times. The rearrangement joins TRBV28 to TRBJ2-7, with 9 bases identical to TRBD2. V lost 5 bases and J lost 1; bases outside the gene matches: 6. The CDR3 runs 15 residues. Germline loops: CDR1 MDHEN, CDR2 SYDVKM. CDR3 protein: CASSPGTSPSYEQYF. The CDR3 coding sequence is TGTGCCAGCAGTCCCGGGACTAGCCCTTCCTACGAGCAGTACTTC.

This clonotype was seen a handful of times. The V call is TRBV6-1, the J call TRBJ2-7; D remains ambiguous. Per germline, CDR1 MNHNS and CDR2 SASEGT. The V gene lost 5 bases and the J gene lost 4 bases, with 12 bases spanning the gap. The length of the CDR3 is 13 residues. CDR3 bases: TGTGCCAGCAGTCCCGTTATCTCTTACGAGCAGTACTTC. Translating it yields CASSPVISYEQYF.

The sample holds a few counts of this clonotype. The chain couples TRBV6-2 or TRBV6-3 to TRBJ2-3; 7 nucleotides match TRBD1. The V segment lost 5 bases and the J segment 4 bases; nucleotides outside the gene matches: 3. The CDR3 sequence is 13 residues long. The germline gives CDR1 MNHEY, CDR2 SVGEGT. The CDR3 spells CASSDRDPDTQYF. The CDR3 nucleotides are TGTGCCAGCAGTGACAGGGACCCAGATACGCAGTATTTT.

The genes are TRBV18 and TRBJ1-3; no firm D call. Germline V CDR1 and CDR2: KGHSH, LQKENI. V lost 2 bases and J lost 0, with 8 bases in between. The CDR3 totals 15 residues. CDR3 sequence reads: CASSPTTSSGNTIYF. DNA for the CDR3: TGTGCCAGCTCACCAACTACCAGCTCTGGAAACACCATATATTTT.

This clonotype has just a few counts. The chain employs TRBV4-1 and TRBJ2-3; 8 bases are a match to TRBD2. V was pared by 4 bases and J by 2 bases, with 20 bases of the junction left unmatched. In germline, CDR1 is MGHRA, CDR2 YSYEKL. The CDR3 totals 20 residues. CDR3 sequence: CASSPSRGGRIMGVTDTQYF. As DNA, the CDR3 is TGCGCCAGCAGCCCCTCCCGGGGCGGGAGGATAATGGGTGTCACAGATACGCAGTATTTT.

This clonotype was recorded many times. This sequence joins TRBV6-2 or TRBV6-3 and TRBJ1-5, with D perhaps matching TRBD1 (6 bases). Germline loops: CDR1 MNHEY, CDR2 SVGEGT. The CDR3 contains 14 residues. Trimming took off 5 bases at V and 9 bases at J, with 17 bases between the two ends. The CDR3 coding sequence is TGTGCCAGCAGTCCACGACAGGTGACAGGGCCCCAGCATTTT. It is translated as CASSPRQVTGPQHF.

With regard to this clonotype: An end of the junction differs from the germline gene, which may be a read error. V gene TRBV28 combines with J gene TRBJ2-1; unclear D gene. There are 14 residues in the CDR3. Germline V gene data show CDR1 as MDHEN and CDR2 as SYDVKM. The chain's CDR3 is CASSFVYSYSEQFF. The CDR3 region has the DNA TGTGCCAGCAGTTTTGTGTACTCCTACAGTGAGCAGTTCTTC.

This clonotype was recorded at least ten times. The rearrangement joins TRBV7-2 to TRBJ1-2, with 10 bases identical to TRBD1. J was trimmed by 6 bases and V by 1 base; bases with no gene match: 11. Looked up from germline, CDR1 is SGHTA and CDR2 is FQGNSA. CDR3 length equals 17 residues. CDR3 sequence (DNA): TGTGCCAGCAGCTTAGTAGGCGGGGGACAGGGGCTAAATGGCTACACCTTC. Translation gives CASSLVGGGQGLNGYTF.

This chain links TRBV4-1 with TRBJ2-3; D might be TRBD2 (5 bases). Germline-derived CDR1 and CDR2 are MGHRA and YSYEKL. The CDR3 runs to 16 residues. The ends were cut back, 1 base at V and 6 bases at J, with 17 bases in the middle. CDR3 residues: CASSQVVWGEVDTQYF. The CDR3 DNA reads TGCGCCAGCAGCCAAGTCGTATGGGGAGAGGTCGATACGCAGTATTTT.

This clonotype was picked up many times. The chain joins TRBV7-8 to TRBJ2-3; D may be TRBD1 (5 bases). The germline gives CDR1 SGHVS, CDR2 FQNEAQ. This CDR3 region has 14 residues. V lost 11 bases to trimming and J lost 3 bases, with 18 bases between them. CDR3 coding DNA: TGTGCCCCCTACAAGTCAAGGGGTACAGATACGCAGTATTTT. Translated: CAPYKSRGTDTQYF.

This clonotype has a count of ten or more. J is TRBJ2-3 and V is TRBV11-2, with D possibly being TRBD2 (5 bases). CDR3 length: 15 residues. Trimming left V 2 bases short and J 1 base short, with 10 bases between. The germline CDR1 and CDR2 sequences are SGHAT and FQNNGV. CDR3 protein: CASSLYFGGTDTQYF. The CDR3, as DNA: TGTGCCAGCAGCTTATACTTCGGGGGCACAGATACGCAGTATTTT.

The chain uses TRBV12-3 or TRBV12-4 and TRBJ2-4; D not certain. V gave up 1 base and J gave up 7 bases, with 11 bases separating them. The CDR3 contains 14 residues. CDR3 in amino acids: CASSLGGRDNIQYF. The DNA of the CDR3 is TGTGCCAGCAGTTTAGGGGGAAGGGATAACATTCAGTACTTC.

This clonotype was seen only a few times. A much larger clone lies one base from this, so it may be a read error. The genes are TRBV6-2 or TRBV6-3 and TRBJ2-7; 10 nucleotides agree with TRBD2. With V trimmed by 2 bases and J by 3 bases, 1 base remained unmatched. CDR3 length: 14 residues. Germline loops: CDR1 MNHEY, CDR2 SVGEGT. The chain's CDR3 is CASSYGTSDYEQYF. CDR3 DNA sequence: TGTGCCAGCAGTTACGGGACTAGCGACTACGAGCAGTACTTC.

This clonotype has at least ten counts. This chain connects TRBV28 to TRBJ2-3; unclear D gene. The CDR3 is 13 amino acids. Trimming left V 5 bases short and J 6 bases short, with 12 bases between. The germline V gene has CDR1 MDHEN and CDR2 SYDVKM. The CDR3 reads CASSPRSMDTQYF. The CDR3 coding sequence is TGTGCCAGCAGTCCGCGGAGTATGGATACGCAGTATTTT.